Shown below are 26 T cell receptor beta chains from a single sample sequenced in a study of blood T cell repertoires in acute mononucleosis. Measured with immunoSEQ multiplex PCR; TCRdb has only the in-frame clones, and not every one. Of about 7,200 clones in the sample, around 25% were seen once. Noted time point: acute infectious mononucleosis, at clinical presentation within 2 weeks of symptom onset (visit 1). The sample here was EBV YVL epitope tetramer+ CD8+ T cells sorted from PBMCs, taken during acute infectious mononucleosis. Regarding subset: CD8 T cells binding a tetramer with EBV BRLF1 109-117 peptide (YVL-BR). The receptors were gathered from a woman aged 18-29 years with infectious mononucleosis caused by EBV.

This clone was seen once. No conserved phenylalanine or tryptophan ends this CDR3, so it is likely a read error. The chain couples TRBV4-1 to TRBJ1-1; the D gene is possibly TRBD1 (5 bases). V was cut by 0 bases and J by 8 bases, with 13 bases left in between. The CDR3 runs to 14 residues. Germline V CDR1 and CDR2: MGHRA, YSYEKL. CDR3 region: CASSQDQGHGEAFL. The DNA for the CDR3 is TGCGCCAGCAGCCAAGACCAGGGTCACGGCGAAGCTTTCTTG.

The chain is built from TRBV7-9 and TRBJ2-7; 7 positions match TRBD2. The CDR3 extends over 15 amino acids. The V gene's germline CDR1 is SEHNR and CDR2 FQNEAQ (reference sequence). V dropped 8 bases and J dropped 0; count of bases not matched to a gene: 10. CDR3 nucleotide sequence: TGTGCCAGCGGGAAGACCTCTAGCGGCTCCTACGAGCAGTACTTC. Translating it yields CASGKTSSGSYEQYF.

The chain is built from TRBV19 and TRBJ2-2; D gene unclear. Germline assignment: CDR1 LNHDA and CDR2 SQIVND (reference sequence). CDR3 length: 10 amino acids. Deletions cut 9 bases from V and 7 bases from J, with 6 bases between. The CDR3 reads CARYLGELFF. In DNA form, the CDR3 reads TGTGCCAGATATCTCGGGGAGCTGTTTTTT.

The chain uses TRBV7-2 and TRBJ2-7; weak D call: TRBD1 (6 bases). The CDR3 totals 14 residues. Trimming stripped 6 bases from V and 4 bases from J, with 16 bases between. The germline CDR1 and CDR2 sequences are SGHTA and FQGNSA. The CDR3 loop reads CASSLRGGGYEQYF. In nucleotides, the CDR3 is TGTGCCAGCAGTTTAAGAGGGGGTGGGTACGAGCAGTACTTC. Complete variable domain (other parts from reference TRBV7-2 and TRBJ2-7): GAGVSQSPSNKVTEKGKDVELRCDPISGHTALYWYRQSLGQGLEFLIYFQGNSAPDKSGLPSDRFSAERTGGSVSTLTIQRTQQEDSAVYLCASSLRGGGYEQYFGPGTRLTVT.

There are many counts of this clone. The rearrangement joins TRBV11-3 to TRBJ1-2; weak D call: TRBD1 (6 bases). V lost 1 base and J lost 3, with 9 bases in between. Germline V CDR1 and CDR2: SGHNT, YENEEA. The CDR3 has 14 residues. The CDR3 region has the DNA TGTGCCAGCAGCTTAGTCGCAGGGGACTATGGCTACACCTTC. It encodes CASSLVAGDYGYTF.

The chain combines TRBV21-1 with TRBJ1-2. TRBV21-1 is given as a pseudogene. CDR3 length: 13 amino acids. CDR3: CASSDPMAYGYTF. In DNA form, the CDR3 reads TGTGCCAGCAGCGACCCAATGGCCTATGGCTACACCTTC.

V usage is TRBV7-9 and J usage is TRBJ2-1; TRBD2 aligns across 14 bases. Trimming removed 5 bases from V and 2 bases from J; junction bases left unmatched: 11. CDR1 SEHNR and CDR2 FQNEAQ come from the germline V gene (reference sequence). CDR3 size: 19 residues. The CDR3, as DNA: TGTGCCAGCAGCGCAATGACTAGCGGGGGGGCCTTAGCCTACAATGAGCAGTTCTTC. Protein product: CASSAMTSGGALAYNEQFF.

The V and J genes are TRBV7-3 and TRBJ2-7; 10 positions agree with TRBD2. The V gene's germline CDR1 is SGHTA and CDR2 FQGTGA. Trimming removed 1 base from V and 6 bases from J; junction bases left unmatched: 6. CDR3 length: 15 amino acids. The DNA for the CDR3 is TGTGCCAGCAGCTTAATAGCTAGCGGGGGCAGCGAGCAGTACTTC. It specifies CASSLIASGGSEQYF.

This clone was seen more than once but under ten times. The chain recombines TRBV4-2 with TRBJ2-7; TRBD2 aligns across 10 bases. This CDR3 is built from 15 residues. Trimming cost V 5 bases and J 0 bases; bases outside gene matches: 4. CDR1 LGHNA and CDR2 YNFKEQ come from the germline V gene. The CDR3 reads CASSILAGDSYEQYF. In DNA, the CDR3 is TGTGCCAGCAGCATCCTAGCGGGGGACTCCTACGAGCAGTACTTC.

Judged by abundance, this clone is medium-sized (0.01 to 0.1%). The rearrangement uses TRBV27 and TRBJ2-6, with TRBD1 matching over 7 bases. Unmatched junction bases numbered 7, after V lost 4 bases and J lost 1 base. The germline gives CDR1 MNHEY, CDR2 SMNVEV (reference sequence). The CDR3 spans 17 residues. The CDR3 region is CASSSDRVLSGANVLTF. CDR3 sequence (DNA): TGTGCCAGCAGTTCTGACAGGGTACTGTCTGGGGCCAACGTCCTGACTTTC.

The chain employs TRBV7-3 and TRBJ2-3; tentative D call: TRBD2 (6 bases). Germline loops: CDR1 SGHTA, CDR2 FQGTGA. The CDR3 loop spans 14 amino acids. The V end was cut by 6 bases, the J end by 0 bases, with 10 bases between. The CDR3 DNA follows: TGTGCCAGCAGTATGGCGGGGAGCACAGATACGCAGTATTTT. Amino acid sequence: CASSMAGSTDTQYF.

The V gene is TRBV25-1, the J gene TRBJ2-7; D gene ambiguous. V lost 5 bases to trimming and J lost 5 bases, with 16 bases between them. The germline CDR1 and CDR2 sequences are MGHDK and SYGVNS. The CDR3 runs to 14 residues. The CDR3: CASSYLGLGHEQYF. The CDR3 DNA reads TGTGCCAGCAGTTACCTCGGTTTAGGCCACGAGCAGTACTTC.

Comments on this clone: This likely traces to a read error, being one base from a far larger clone. The J gene is TRBJ2-1, the V gene TRBV30, with D hard to call. Germline assignment: CDR1 GTSNPN and CDR2 SVGIG (reference sequence). The CDR3 totals 14 residues. The CDR3 here is CAWNDGPNYNEEFF. The CDR3 bases are TGTGCCTGGAATGATGGTCCAAACTACAATGAGGAGTTCTTC. Using reference TRBV30 and TRBJ2-1 for the parts outside the CDR3, the full variable domain is SQTIHQWPATLVQPVGSPLSLECTVEGTSNPNLYWYRQAAGRGLQLLFYSVGIGQISSEVPQNLSASRPQDRQFILSSKKLLLSDSGFYLCAWNDGPNYNEEFFGPGTRLTVL.

Notes on this clone: Since a far larger clone is one base different, this is likely a read error. Other DNA sequences in this sample translate to the same CDR3. V is TRBV29-1 and J is TRBJ2-3, with D hard to call. Germline CDR1 is SQVTM and CDR2 is ANQGSEA. This CDR3 contains 14 residues. The CDR3 DNA follows: TGCAGCGTTCGGCTATTTGATAGCACAGATACGCAATATTTT. Its protein product is CSVRLFDSTDTQYF.

The J gene is TRBJ2-3, the V gene TRBV11-3; 10 bases agree with TRBD2. Germline V gene lookup returns CDR1 SGHNT and CDR2 YENEEA. The CDR3 runs to 18 residues. V lost 1 base and J lost 1; bases outside the gene matches: 8. The CDR3 bases are TGTGCCAGCAGCTTAGTCATAGCGGGAGGACTTGGCACAGATACGCAGTATTTT. Translating gives CASSLVIAGGLGTDTQYF.

This clone showed up many times. The J gene is TRBJ2-7, the V gene TRBV11-3; maybe TRBD2 (5 bases). The germline gives CDR1 SGHNT, CDR2 YENEEA. Trimming shortened V by 1 base and J by 1 base, and 14 bases separated the two germline ends. The CDR3 runs to 16 residues. In nucleotides, the CDR3 is TGTGCCAGCAGCTTAGTGCTAGCCACTCCATCCTACGAGCAGTACTTC. It encodes CASSLVLATPSYEQYF.

Concerning this clone: A much larger clonotype is one base distant, so this may be a read error. The J gene is TRBJ2-7, the V gene TRBV6-5; the match to TRBD2 covers 9 bases. The V gene's germline CDR1 is MNHEY and CDR2 SVGAGI. Trimming removed 6 bases from V and 2 bases from J; junction bases left unmatched: 5. The CDR3 contains 14 residues. In DNA form, the CDR3 reads TGTGCCAGCAGCCATGAGCGGGGGGCCTACGAGCAGTACTTC. Translating it yields CASSHERGAYEQYF.

This clone was picked up a small number of times. A read error is the likely source, as a far larger clone sits one nucleotide away. This sample includes further DNA sequences coding for the same CDR3. This chain uses TRBV6-5 with TRBJ1-5, with TRBD1 as a possible D gene (6 bases). Germline CDR1 MNHEY, CDR2 SVGAGI. Trimming pared 2 bases from V and 1 base from J, leaving 9 bases between. This CDR3 contains 15 residues. The CDR3 region is CASSYLRGSNQPQHF. CDR3 sequence (DNA): TGTGCCAGCAGTTACCTCAGGGGAAGCAATCAGCCCCAGCATTTT.

This clone appeared a few times. The gene calls are TRBV27 and TRBJ2-4; no clear D gene. Trimming cost V 5 bases and J 2 bases, with 22 bases left between them. CDR3 size: 18 residues. Germline V lookup: CDR1 MNHEY, CDR2 SMNVEV (reference sequence). The CDR3 DNA is TGTGCCAGCAGTGATCCGTGGGTGGGGAAGGGTTCCAAAAACATTCAGTACTTC. Amino acids: CASSDPWVGKGSKNIQYF.

The rearrangement joins TRBV30 to TRBJ2-3; D is possibly TRBD1 (6 bases). Looked up from germline, CDR1 is GTSNPN and CDR2 is SVGIG (reference sequence). V was trimmed by 8 bases and J by 0 bases, leaving 15 bases between them. The CDR3 runs to 14 residues. This chain's CDR3 is CASTRTASTDTQYF. In nucleotides, the CDR3 is TGTGCCAGTACTCGGACAGCCAGCACAGATACGCAGTATTTT.

As to this clone: A read error likely explains this, since a far larger clone differs by one base. The chain employs TRBV7-2 and TRBJ2-7; TRBD2 agrees at 7 bases. Germline CDR1 is SGHTA and CDR2 is FQGNSA. The CDR3 has 14 residues. The trim removed 5 bases at V and 3 bases at J, leaving 7 bases unmatched. The CDR3 is CASSQEWGGYEQYF. The CDR3 DNA reads as TGTGCCAGCAGCCAAGAATGGGGGGGCTACGAGCAGTACTTC.

The V and J genes are TRBV7-6 and TRBJ2-5; maybe TRBD2 (6 bases). The germline CDR1 and CDR2 sequences are SGHVS and FNYEAQ. The CDR3 length is 17 residues. V lost 6 bases, J lost 4 bases, and 24 bases lay in between. CDR3 amino acids: CASSSTYPGSVGETQYF. The CDR3 nucleotides are TGTGCCAGCAGTAGTACTTACCCCGGGAGTGTTGGAGAGACCCAGTACTTC.

This clone was seen a few times. This chain joins TRBV6-1 and TRBJ2-5; TRBD1 might be the D (6 bases). The CDR3 has 12 amino acids. The V and J ends lost 8 bases and 0 bases respectively, with 7 bases between them. From germline, CDR1 is MNHNS and CDR2 SASEGT. CDR3 DNA sequence: TGTGCCAGCCAGGGGTACCAAGAGACCCAGTACTTC. Protein sequence: CASQGYQETQYF.

The chain uses TRBV5-6 and TRBJ2-1, with TRBD2 matching 12 bases. The V segment lost 4 bases and the J segment 10 bases; nucleotides outside the gene matches: 9. This CDR3 comprises 15 residues. CDR1 is SGHDT, CDR2 YYEEEE, per germline. The CDR3 reads CASSHQTGTSGEQFF. The CDR3 DNA follows: TGTGCCAGCAGCCATCAAACCGGGACTAGCGGGGAGCAGTTCTTC.

The chain employs TRBV5-6 and TRBJ2-7; 7 nucleotides align to TRBD1. V was pared by 4 bases and J by 3 bases, with 7 bases of the junction left unmatched. CDR3 length: 14 residues. The germline gives CDR1 SGHDT, CDR2 YYEEEE. CDR3 amino acids: CASSLPGQNYEQYF. The DNA for the CDR3 is TGTGCCAGCAGCCTTCCGGGACAGAACTACGAGCAGTACTTC.

This chain connects TRBV4-2 to TRBJ2-1; 7 bases agree with TRBD2. Germline V gene lookup returns CDR1 LGHNA and CDR2 YNFKEQ. Germline trimming cut 5 bases from V and 5 bases from J; bases unmatched to any gene: 3. The CDR3 is made up of 13 amino acids. CDR3 in DNA: TGTGCCAGCAGCGCTGGGAGGGACAATGAGCAGTTCTTC. Its translation: CASSAGRDNEQFF.